The entry below describes one TCR beta chain. This CDR3 is 12 amino acids long. Germline lookup yields CDR1 SNHLY and CDR2 FYNNEI. With 9 bases removed from V and 3 bases from J, the gap between germline ends came to 9 bases. Data came from immunoSEQ multiplex PCR; TCRdb stores just in-frame clones and leaves some out. The sample has some 320,000 clones; around 89% are singletons. This specimen comes from a study of blood T cell repertoires in COVID-19. The TCR sequence derives from a woman in her 30s who had recovered from COVID-19. The rearrangement joins TRBV2 to TRBJ2-1; perhaps TRBD1 as D (5 bases). The material sequenced was peripheral blood. The DNA of the CDR3 is TGTGCCAGTAAGACAGACTACAATGAGCAGTTCTTC. It encodes CASKTDYNEQFF. The full variable domain, rest sourced from reference TRBV2 and TRBJ2-1, is EPEVTQTPSHQVTQMGQEVILRCVPISNHLYFYWYRQILGQKVEFLVSFYNNEISEKSEIFDDQFSVERPDGSNFTLKIRSTKLEDSAMYFCASKTDYNEQFFGPGTRLTVL.